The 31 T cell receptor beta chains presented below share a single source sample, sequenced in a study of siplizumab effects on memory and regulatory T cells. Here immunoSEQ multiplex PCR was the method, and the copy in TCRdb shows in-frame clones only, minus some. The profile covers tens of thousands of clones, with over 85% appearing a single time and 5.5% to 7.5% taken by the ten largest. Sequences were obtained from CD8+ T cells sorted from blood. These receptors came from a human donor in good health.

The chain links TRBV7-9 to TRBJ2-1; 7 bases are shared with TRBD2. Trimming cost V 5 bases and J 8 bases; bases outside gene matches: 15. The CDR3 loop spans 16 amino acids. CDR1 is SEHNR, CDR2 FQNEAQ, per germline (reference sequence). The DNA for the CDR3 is TGTGCCAGCAGCCCAGACCAGTGGGCGGGAGTCTATGAGCAGTTCTTC. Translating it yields CASSPDQWAGVYEQFF.

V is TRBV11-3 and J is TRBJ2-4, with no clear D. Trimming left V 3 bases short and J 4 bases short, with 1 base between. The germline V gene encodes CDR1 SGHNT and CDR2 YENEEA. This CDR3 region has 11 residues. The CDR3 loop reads CASSLKNIQYF. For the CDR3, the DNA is TGTGCCAGCAGCTTGAAAAACATTCAGTACTTC.

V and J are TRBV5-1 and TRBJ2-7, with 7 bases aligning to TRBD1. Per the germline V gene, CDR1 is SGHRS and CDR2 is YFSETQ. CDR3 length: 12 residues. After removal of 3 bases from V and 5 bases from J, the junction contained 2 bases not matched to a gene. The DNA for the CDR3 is TGCGCCAGCAGCTACGGACAGGACGAGCAGTACTTC. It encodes CASSYGQDEQYF.

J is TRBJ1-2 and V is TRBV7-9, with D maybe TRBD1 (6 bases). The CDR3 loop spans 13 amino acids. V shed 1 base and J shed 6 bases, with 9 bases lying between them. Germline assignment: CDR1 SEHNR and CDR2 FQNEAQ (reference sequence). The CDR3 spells CASSLGAGDGYTF. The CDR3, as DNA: TGTGCCAGCAGCTTAGGGGCAGGGGATGGCTACACCTTC.

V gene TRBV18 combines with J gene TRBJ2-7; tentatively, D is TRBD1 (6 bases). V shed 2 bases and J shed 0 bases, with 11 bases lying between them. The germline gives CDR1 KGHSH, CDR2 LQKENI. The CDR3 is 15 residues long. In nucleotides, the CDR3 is TGTGCCAGCTCACCATCCCAGGGGTCCTCCTACGAGCAGTACTTC. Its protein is CASSPSQGSSYEQYF.

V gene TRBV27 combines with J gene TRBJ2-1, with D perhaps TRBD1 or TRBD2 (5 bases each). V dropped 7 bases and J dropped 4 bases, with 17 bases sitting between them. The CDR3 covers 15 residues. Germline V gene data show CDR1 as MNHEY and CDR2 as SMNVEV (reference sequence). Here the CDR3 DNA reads TGTGCCAGCACCAGACCCGGGACGCAATACAATGAGCAGTTCTTC. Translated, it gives CASTRPGTQYNEQFF.

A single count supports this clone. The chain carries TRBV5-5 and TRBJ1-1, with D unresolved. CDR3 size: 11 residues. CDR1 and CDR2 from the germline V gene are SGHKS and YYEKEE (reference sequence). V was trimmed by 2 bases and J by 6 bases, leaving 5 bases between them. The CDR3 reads CASSFGAEAFF. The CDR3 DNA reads TGTGCCAGCAGCTTTGGCGCTGAAGCTTTCTTT.

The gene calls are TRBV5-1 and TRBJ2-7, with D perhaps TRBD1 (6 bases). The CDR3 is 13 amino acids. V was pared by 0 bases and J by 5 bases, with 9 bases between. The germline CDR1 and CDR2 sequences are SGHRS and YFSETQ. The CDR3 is CASSLVQGNEQYF. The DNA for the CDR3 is TGCGCCAGCAGCTTGGTTCAGGGGAACGAGCAGTACTTC.

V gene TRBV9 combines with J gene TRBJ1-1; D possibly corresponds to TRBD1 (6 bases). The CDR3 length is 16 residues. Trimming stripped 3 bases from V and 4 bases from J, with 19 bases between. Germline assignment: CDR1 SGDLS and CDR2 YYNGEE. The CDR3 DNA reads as TGTGCCAGCAGCGGGCCACGGGGGGGGCTGCCCACTGAAGCTTTCTTT. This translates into CASSGPRGGLPTEAFF.

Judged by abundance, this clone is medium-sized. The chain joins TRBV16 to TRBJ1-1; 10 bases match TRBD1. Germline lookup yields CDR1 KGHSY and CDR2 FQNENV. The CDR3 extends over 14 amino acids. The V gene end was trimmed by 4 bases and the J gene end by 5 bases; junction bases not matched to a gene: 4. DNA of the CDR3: TGTGCCAGCAGCCCGGGGACAGGGGTGACTGAAGCTTTCTTT. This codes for CASSPGTGVTEAFF.

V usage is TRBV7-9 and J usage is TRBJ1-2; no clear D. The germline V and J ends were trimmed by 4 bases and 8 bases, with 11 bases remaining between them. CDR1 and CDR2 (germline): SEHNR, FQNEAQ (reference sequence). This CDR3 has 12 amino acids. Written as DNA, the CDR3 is TGTGCCAGCAGCTCCCAACCTTGGGGCTACACCTTC. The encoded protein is CASSSQPWGYTF.

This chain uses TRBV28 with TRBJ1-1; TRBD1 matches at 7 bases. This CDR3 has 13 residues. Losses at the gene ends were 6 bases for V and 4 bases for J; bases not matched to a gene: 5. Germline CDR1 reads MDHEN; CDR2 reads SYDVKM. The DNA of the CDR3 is TGTGCCAGCAGCTCCTCAGGGGGCACTGAAGCTTTCTTT. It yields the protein CASSSSGGTEAFF.

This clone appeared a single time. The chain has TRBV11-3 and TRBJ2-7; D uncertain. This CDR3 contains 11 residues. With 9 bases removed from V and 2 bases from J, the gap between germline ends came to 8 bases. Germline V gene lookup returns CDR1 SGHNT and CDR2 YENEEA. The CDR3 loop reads CASSIAYEQYF. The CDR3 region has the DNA TGTGCCAGTTCTATCGCCTACGAGCAGTACTTC.

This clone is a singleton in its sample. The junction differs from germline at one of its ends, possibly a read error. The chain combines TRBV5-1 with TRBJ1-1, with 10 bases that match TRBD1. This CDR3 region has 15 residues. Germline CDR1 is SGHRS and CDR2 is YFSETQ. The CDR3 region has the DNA TGCGCCGGCAGCGAGGGACAGGGGTTGGACACTGAAGCTTTCTTT. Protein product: CAGSEGQGLDTEAFF.

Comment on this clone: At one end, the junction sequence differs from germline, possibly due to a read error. The CDR3 nucleotides read TGTGCTAGCAGCTCCTACGGGACCTGGGGAGAGACCCAGTACTTC. Translating it yields CASSSYGTWGETQYF. The gene calls are TRBV7-7 and TRBJ2-5, with D perhaps being TRBD1 or TRBD2 (5 bases each). The length of the CDR3 is 15 residues. Germline CDR1 reads SSHAT; CDR2 reads FNYEAQ (reference sequence).

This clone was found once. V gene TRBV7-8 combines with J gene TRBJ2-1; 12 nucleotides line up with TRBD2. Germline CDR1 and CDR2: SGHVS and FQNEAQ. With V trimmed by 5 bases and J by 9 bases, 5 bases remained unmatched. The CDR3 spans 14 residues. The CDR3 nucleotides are TGTGCCAGCAGCCTGACTAGCGGGAGTCGTGAGCAGTTCTTC. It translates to CASSLTSGSREQFF.

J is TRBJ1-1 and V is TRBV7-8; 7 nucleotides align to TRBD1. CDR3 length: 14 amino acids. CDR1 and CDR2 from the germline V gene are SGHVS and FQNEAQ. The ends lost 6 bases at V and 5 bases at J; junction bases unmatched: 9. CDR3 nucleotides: TGTGCCAGCAGAGAGAGGGGGCGAGGTACTGAAGCTTTCTTT. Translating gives CASRERGRGTEAFF.

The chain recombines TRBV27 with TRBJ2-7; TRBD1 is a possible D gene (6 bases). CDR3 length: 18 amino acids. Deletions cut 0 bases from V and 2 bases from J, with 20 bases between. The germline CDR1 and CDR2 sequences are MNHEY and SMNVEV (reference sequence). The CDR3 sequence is CASSLSISQTGFPYEQYF. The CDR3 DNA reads TGTGCCAGCAGTTTATCGATTTCCCAGACAGGCTTTCCCTACGAGCAGTACTTC.

Written as DNA, the CDR3 is TGTGCCAGCAGTGAAATTCGGGGGGCGAGTTATGGCTACACCTTC. Protein product: CASSEIRGASYGYTF. The genes are TRBV6-1 and TRBJ1-2; D might be TRBD1 (6 bases). V shed 2 bases and J shed 5 bases, with 15 bases lying between them. The CDR3 runs to 15 residues. Per the germline V gene, CDR1 is MNHNS and CDR2 is SASEGT.

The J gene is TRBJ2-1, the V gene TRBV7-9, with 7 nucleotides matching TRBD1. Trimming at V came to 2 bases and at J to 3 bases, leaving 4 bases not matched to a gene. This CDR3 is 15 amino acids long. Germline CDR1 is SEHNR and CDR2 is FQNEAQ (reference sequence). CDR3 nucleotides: TGTGCCAGCAGCTTAACAGGGACAGTCTACAATGAGCAGTTCTTC. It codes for CASSLTGTVYNEQFF.

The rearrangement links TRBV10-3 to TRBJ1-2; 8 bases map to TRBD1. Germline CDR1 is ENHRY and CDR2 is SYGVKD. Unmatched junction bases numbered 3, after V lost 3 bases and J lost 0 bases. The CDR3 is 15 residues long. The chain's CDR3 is CAISDPTGANYGYTF. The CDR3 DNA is TGTGCCATCAGTGACCCGACAGGGGCTAACTATGGCTACACCTTC.

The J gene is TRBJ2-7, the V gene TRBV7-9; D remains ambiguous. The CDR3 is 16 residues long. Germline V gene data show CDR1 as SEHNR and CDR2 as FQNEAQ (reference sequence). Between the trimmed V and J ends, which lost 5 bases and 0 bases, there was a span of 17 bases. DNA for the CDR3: TGTGCCAGCAGCCATAATAGAGACGAAACCTCCTACGAGCAGTACTTC. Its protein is CASSHNRDETSYEQYF. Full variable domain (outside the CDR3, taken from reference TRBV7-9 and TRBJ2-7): DTGVSQNPRHKITKRGQNVTFRCDPISEHNRLYWYRQTLGQGPEFLTYFQNEAQLEKSRLLSDRFSAERPKGSFSTLEIQRTEQGDSAMYLCASSHNRDETSYEQYFGPGTRLTVT.

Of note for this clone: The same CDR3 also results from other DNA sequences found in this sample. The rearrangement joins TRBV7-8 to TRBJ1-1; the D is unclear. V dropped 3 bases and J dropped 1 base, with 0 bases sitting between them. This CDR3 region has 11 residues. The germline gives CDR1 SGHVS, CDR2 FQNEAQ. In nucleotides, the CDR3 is TGTGCCAGCAGCTTGAACACTGAAGCTTTCTTT. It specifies CASSLNTEAFF.

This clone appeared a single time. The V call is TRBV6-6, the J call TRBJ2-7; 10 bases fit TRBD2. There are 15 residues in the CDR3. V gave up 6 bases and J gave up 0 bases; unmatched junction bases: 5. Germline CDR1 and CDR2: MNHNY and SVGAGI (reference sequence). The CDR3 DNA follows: TGTGCCAGCAGCCCACTAGCGGGGAGCTCCTACGAGCAGTACTTC. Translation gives CASSPLAGSSYEQYF.

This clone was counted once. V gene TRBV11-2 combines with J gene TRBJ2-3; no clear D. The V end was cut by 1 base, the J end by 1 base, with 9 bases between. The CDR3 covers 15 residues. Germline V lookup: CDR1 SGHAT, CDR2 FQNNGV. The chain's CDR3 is CASSLVGRGTDTQYF. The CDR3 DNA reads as TGTGCCAGCAGCTTAGTGGGTAGGGGCACAGATACGCAGTATTTT. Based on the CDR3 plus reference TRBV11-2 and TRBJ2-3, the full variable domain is EAGVAQSPRYKIIEKRQSVAFWCNPISGHATLYWYQQILGQGPKLLIQFQNNGVVDDSQLPKDRFSAERLKGVDSTLKIQPAKLEDSAVYLCASSLVGRGTDTQYFGPGTRLTVL.

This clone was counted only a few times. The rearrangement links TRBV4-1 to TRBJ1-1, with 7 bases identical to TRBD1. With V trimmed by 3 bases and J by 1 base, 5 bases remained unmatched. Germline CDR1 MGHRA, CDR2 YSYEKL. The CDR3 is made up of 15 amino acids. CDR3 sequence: CASSHQGQTNTEAFF. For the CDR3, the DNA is TGCGCCAGCAGCCACCAGGGACAGACGAACACTGAAGCTTTCTTT.

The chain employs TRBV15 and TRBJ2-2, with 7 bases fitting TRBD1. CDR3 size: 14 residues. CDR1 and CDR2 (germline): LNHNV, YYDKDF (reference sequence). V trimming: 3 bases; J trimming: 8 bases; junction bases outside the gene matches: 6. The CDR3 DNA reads TGTGCCACCAGCAGTTTACAGGGGAAGGGGGAGCTGTTTTTT. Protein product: CATSSLQGKGELFF.

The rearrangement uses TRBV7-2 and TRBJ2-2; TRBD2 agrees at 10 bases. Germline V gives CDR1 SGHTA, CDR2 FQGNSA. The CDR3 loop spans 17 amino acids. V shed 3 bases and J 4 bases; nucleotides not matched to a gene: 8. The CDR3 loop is CASSFTSGKGGTGELFF. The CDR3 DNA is TGTGCCAGCAGCTTTACTAGCGGGAAAGGGGGCACCGGGGAGCTGTTTTTT.

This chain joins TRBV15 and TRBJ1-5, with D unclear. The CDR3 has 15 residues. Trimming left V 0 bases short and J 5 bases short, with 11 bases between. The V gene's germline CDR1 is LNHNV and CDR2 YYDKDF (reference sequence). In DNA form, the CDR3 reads TGTGCCACCAGCAGAGAACTGGTTGGGTATCAGCCCCAGCATTTT. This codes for CATSRELVGYQPQHF.

The CDR3 DNA sequence: TGTGCCAGCAGACTTACCCTCACAGGGTACTATGGCTACACCTTC. Its protein product is CASRLTLTGYYGYTF. The chain links TRBV11-2 to TRBJ1-2; a weak D match, TRBD1 (6 bases). The CDR3 consists of 15 residues. With 6 bases removed from V and 3 bases from J, the gap between germline ends came to 17 bases. Germline V gene lookup returns CDR1 SGHAT and CDR2 FQNNGV. The whole variable domain, remainder taken from reference TRBV11-2 and TRBJ1-2, is EAGVAQSPRYKIIEKRQSVAFWCNPISGHATLYWYQQILGQGPKLLIQFQNNGVVDDSQLPKDRFSAERLKGVDSTLKIQPAKLEDSAVYLCASRLTLTGYYGYTFGSGTRLTVV.

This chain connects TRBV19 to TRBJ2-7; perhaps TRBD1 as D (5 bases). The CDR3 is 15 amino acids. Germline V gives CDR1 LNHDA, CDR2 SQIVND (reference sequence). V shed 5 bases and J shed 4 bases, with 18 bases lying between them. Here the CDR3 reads CASSPSFGAIYEQYF. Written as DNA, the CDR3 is TGTGCCAGTAGTCCCTCGTTTGGGGCCATTTACGAGCAGTACTTC.